This is a list of T cell receptor beta chains from one sample in a study of blood T cell repertoires in COVID-19. Clones were sequenced by immunoSEQ multiplex PCR, and TCRdb holds only the in-frame ones, with some missing. Of approximately 130,000 clones listed, approximately 77% are singletons. Sequenced material: peripheral blood. Receptors were obtained from an elderly man with acute or convalescent COVID-19. The CDR3 runs from the conserved cysteine through the conserved F or W. Each record gives: V gene, J gene, D gene, CDR3 protein. The D gene is left open where the match is weak.

V: TRBV2; J: TRBJ1-6; D: TRBD1; CDR3: CASSGTGGGYSPLHF
V: TRBV6-5; J: TRBJ2-1; D: TRBD1; CDR3: CASSRLGTGGNEQFF
V: TRBV5-6; J: TRBJ1-4; D: TRBD1; CDR3: CASSPTGGNNEKLFF
V: TRBV2; J: TRBJ1-5; D: TRBD1; CDR3: CASRGQGGPASNQPQHF
V: TRBV19; J: TRBJ2-2; D: -; CDR3: CASSKMKGHTGELFF
V: TRBV5-1; J: TRBJ1-2; D: -; CDR3: CASSEGGQVGGYTF
V: TRBV18; J: TRBJ1-2; D: -; CDR3: CASSPGGDYGYTF
V: TRBV10-3; J: TRBJ2-3; D: TRBD2; CDR3: CAIKAGGSTDTQYF
V: TRBV29-1; J: TRBJ2-7; D: -; CDR3: CSVRKRGRGFSYEQYF
V: TRBV6-5; J: TRBJ2-1; D: TRBD1; CDR3: CASSYSRDRDNNEQFF
V: TRBV5-1; J: TRBJ2-7; D: TRBD2; CDR3: CASSLERLAGSNEQYF
V: TRBV7-3; J: TRBJ1-1; D: -; CDR3: CASSLNGNTEAFF
V: TRBV14; J: TRBJ1-2; D: -; CDR3: CASSLTTGSGYGYTF
V: TRBV18; J: TRBJ2-7; D: -; CDR3: CASSPRTETYEQYF
V: TRBV30; J: TRBJ2-2; D: TRBD2; CDR3: CAWIRLAGDTGELFF
V: TRBV7-2; J: TRBJ2-7; D: -; CDR3: CASSRDRFEQYF
V: TRBV4-2; J: TRBJ1-1; D: -; CDR3: CASSQGLGDTEAFF
V: TRBV5-1; J: TRBJ2-2; D: TRBD1; CDR3: CASSLPSSPGGGELFF
V: TRBV7-2; J: TRBJ2-5; D: TRBD2; CDR3: CASSFASGGIQETQYF
V: TRBV6-1; J: TRBJ2-1; D: TRBD2; CDR3: CASSEAQGLVSRVGEQFF
V: TRBV3-1/TRBV3-2; J: TRBJ1-1; D: -; CDR3: CASSQVQGNTEAFF